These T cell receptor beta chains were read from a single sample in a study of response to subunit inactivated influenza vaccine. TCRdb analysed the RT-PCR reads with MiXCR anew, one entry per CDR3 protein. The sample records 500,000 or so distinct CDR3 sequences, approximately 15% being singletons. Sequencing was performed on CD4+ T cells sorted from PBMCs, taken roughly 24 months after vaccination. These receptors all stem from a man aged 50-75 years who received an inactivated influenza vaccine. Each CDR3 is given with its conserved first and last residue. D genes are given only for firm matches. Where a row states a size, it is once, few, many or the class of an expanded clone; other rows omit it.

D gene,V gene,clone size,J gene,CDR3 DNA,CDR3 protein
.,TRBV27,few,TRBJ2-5,TGTGCCAGCAAGGGGACACCCTCCCAAGAGACCCAGTACTTC,CASKGTPSQETQYF
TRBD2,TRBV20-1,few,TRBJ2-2,TGCAGTGCGGGGACTAGCGGGGTATTCACCGGGGAGCTGTTTTTT,CSAGTSGVFTGELFF
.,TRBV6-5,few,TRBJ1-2,TGTGCCAGCAGTTACTCTTACAGGGTCAACTATGGCTACACCTTC,CASSYSYRVNYGYTF
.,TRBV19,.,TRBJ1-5,TGTGCCAGTAGTAATGGGGCTAGCAATCAGCCCCAGCATTTT,CASSNGASNQPQHF
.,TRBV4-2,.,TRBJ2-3,TGTGCCAGCAGCCAAGAATGGGTCGGAGGAGATACGCAGTATTTT,CASSQEWVGGDTQYF
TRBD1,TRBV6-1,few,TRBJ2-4,TGTGCCAGCAGAGAATCCGGGACAGGGAGGGTCGGGGAAAACATTCAGTACTTC,CASRESGTGRVGENIQYF
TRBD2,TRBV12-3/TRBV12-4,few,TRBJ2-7,TGTGCCAGCAGTTTAGCGCTGGGACTAGCGGGGTTGAACGAGCAGTACTTC,CASSLALGLAGLNEQYF
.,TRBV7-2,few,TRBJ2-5,TGTGCCAGCAGCCCCTCTAATCGACAGACCCAGTACTTC,CASSPSNRQTQYF
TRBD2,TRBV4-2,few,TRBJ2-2,TGTGCCAGCAGCCCCTTATTCTTGGGACTAGCGGGAGGGCACACCGGGGAGCTGTTTTTT,CASSPLFLGLAGGHTGELFF
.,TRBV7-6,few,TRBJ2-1,TGTGCCAGCAGCTTGGTGACTAGTCTACGGGGGAGTGAGCAGTTCTTC,CASSLVTSLRGSEQFF
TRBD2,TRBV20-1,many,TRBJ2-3,TGCAGTGCTGGGTCCTCGCGGGGGAGCACAGATACGCAGTATTTT,CSAGSSRGSTDTQYF
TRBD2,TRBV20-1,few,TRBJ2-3,TGCAGTGCAAACTTGGATAGCGGGGCCCCAGATACGCAGTATTTT,CSANLDSGAPDTQYF
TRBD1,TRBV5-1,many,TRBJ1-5,TGCGCCAGCAGCAATGGACAGGGGAATCAGCCCCAGCATTTT,CASSNGQGNQPQHF
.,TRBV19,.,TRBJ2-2,TGTGCCAGTAGTATGTACACGAACACCGGGGAGCTGTTTTTT,CASSMYTNTGELFF
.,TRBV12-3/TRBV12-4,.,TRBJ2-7,TGTGCCAGCAGCCCCGGGGCAGGGCGTTACGAGCAGTACTTC,CASSPGAGRYEQYF
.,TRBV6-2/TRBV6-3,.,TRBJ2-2,TGTGCCAGCACCCGAGGACGGGTCATGTTTTTT,CASTRGRVMFF
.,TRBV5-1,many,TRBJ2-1,TGCGCCAGCAGCTTGGCCGGTAGTCGGGATGAGCAGTTCTTC,CASSLAGSRDEQFF
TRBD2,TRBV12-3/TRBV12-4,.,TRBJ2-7,TGTGCCAGCAGTTTTCGGGGGGGCGCGGAGCAGTACTTC,CASSFRGGAEQYF
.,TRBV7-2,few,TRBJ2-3,TGTGCCAGCAGCTTAGCGGGATTGGGCACCTCGGATACGCAGTATTTT,CASSLAGLGTSDTQYF
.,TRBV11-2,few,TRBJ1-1,TGTGCCAGCAGCTTAGTCCTCTCCCTTAAACCTGACAGGCCGCCTGACACTGAAGCTTTCTTT,CASSLVLSLKPDRPPDTEAFF
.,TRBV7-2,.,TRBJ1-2,TGTGCCAGCAGCTCCCCGGTCCTTAACTATGGCTACACCTTC,CASSSPVLNYGYTF
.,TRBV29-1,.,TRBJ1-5,TGCAGCGCAAAGACAATCGTCAATAGCAATCAGCCCCAGCATTTT,CSAKTIVNSNQPQHF
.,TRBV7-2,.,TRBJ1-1,TGTGCCAGCAGACTCGACATCACTGAAGCTTTCTTT,CASRLDITEAFF
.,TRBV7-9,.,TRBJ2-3,TGTGCCAGCAGCTTAGCTCCGGCCAGGGCGGCAGATACGCAGTATTTT,CASSLAPARAADTQYF
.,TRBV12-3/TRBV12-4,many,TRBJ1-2,TGTGCCAGCAGTTTTTCGGGGTTTGGCTATGGCTACACCTTC,CASSFSGFGYGYTF
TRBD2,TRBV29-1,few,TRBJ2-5,TGCAGCGTTGGGGGGACTAGCGGGAGAGGGGAGACCCAGTACTTC,CSVGGTSGRGETQYF
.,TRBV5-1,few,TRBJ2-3,TGCGCCAGCTCTGTGCAGGCAGATACGCAGTATTTT,CASSVQADTQYF
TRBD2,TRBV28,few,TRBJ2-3,TGTGCCAGTACGACTAGCGGACGTGCCACTGGTACGCAGTATTTT,CASTTSGRATGTQYF
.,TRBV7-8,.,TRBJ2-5,TGTGCCAGCAGCTTAGTTCCAGGGAGGTCGGCCCAAGAGACCCAGTACTTC,CASSLVPGRSAQETQYF
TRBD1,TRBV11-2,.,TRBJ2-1,TGTGCCAGCAGCTTAGCGCAGGGGGCTGGGAATGAGCAGTTCTTC,CASSLAQGAGNEQFF
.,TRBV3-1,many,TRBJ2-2,TGTGCCAGCAGCCAGGGGGACTGGAACACCGGGGAGCTGTTTTTT,CASSQGDWNTGELFF
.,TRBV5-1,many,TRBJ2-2,TGCGCCAGCAGCGTTGGACAGTCGGGCACCGGGGAGCTGTTTTTT,CASSVGQSGTGELFF
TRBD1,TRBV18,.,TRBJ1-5,TGTGCCAGCTCACCGGGACAGGGCGCGCCCCAGCATTTT,CASSPGQGAPQHF
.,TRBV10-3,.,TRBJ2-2,TGTGCCATCAGTGCCAGGGAGGCCGGGGAGCTGTTTTTT,CAISAREAGELFF
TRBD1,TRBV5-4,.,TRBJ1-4,TGTGCCAGCAGCTCATCGACAGGGGTTGAAAAACTGTTTTTT,CASSSSTGVEKLFF
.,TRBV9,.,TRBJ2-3,TGTGCCAGCAGCGTAGTTCCAGATACGCAGTATTTT,CASSVVPDTQYF